This passage covers 21 T cell receptor beta chains from one sample sequenced in a study of human T cells and chemical hapten exposure. Time point: patch test 2, 6 weeks after DPC sensitization. Noted treatment: therapeutic diphenylcyclopropenone sensitization with weekly scalp DPC. Each CDR3 protein gets one entry after TCRdb re-called the RACE reads with MiXCR. The sample carries 120,000 to 150,000 distinct CDR3 sequences, around 11% recorded once. The sample in question was whole blood, obtained in connection with sensitization to the hapten diphenylcyclopropenone (DPC). The receptor set was obtained from a woman aged 45-65 years with alopecia areata. Some clones in this sample may be carry-over from other donors' samples.

This clonotype showed up many times. The chain has TRBV4-3 and TRBJ2-2; D is perhaps TRBD2 (6 bases). Germline V gene data show CDR1 as LGHNA and CDR2 as YSLEER. The CDR3 loop spans 16 amino acids. V shed 1 base and J shed 2 bases, with 11 bases lying between them. The CDR3 reads CASSQVAGSNTGELFF. The CDR3 nucleotides read TGCGCCAGCAGCCAAGTCGCGGGGAGCAACACCGGGGAGCTGTTTTTT.

This chain uses TRBV12-3 or TRBV12-4 with TRBJ1-6; D is possibly TRBD1 (6 bases). The CDR3 loop spans 16 amino acids. V lost 5 bases and J 7 bases, leaving 18 bases between the germline ends. CDR3 nucleotide sequence: TGTGCCAGCAGTGCGATACAGGGTAAAGGGAATTCACCCCTCCACTTT. Translation: CASSAIQGKGNSPLHF.

This clonotype was detected a few times. The chain recombines TRBV7-2 with TRBJ2-7; no definite D call. Germline-derived CDR1 and CDR2 are SGHTA and FQGNSA. This CDR3 is built from 13 residues. Trimming left V 3 bases short and J 6 bases short, with 12 bases between. The CDR3 coding sequence is TGTGCCAGCAGCTTCGACGCTCGAGGCGAGCAGTACTTC. This sequence encodes CASSFDARGEQYF.

This clonotype was counted between two and nine times. The chain is built from TRBV29-1 and TRBJ2-7; D possibly uses TRBD1 or TRBD2 (5 bases each). Per germline, CDR1 SQVTM and CDR2 ANQGSEA. Trimming shortened V by 5 bases and J by 3 bases, and 11 bases separated the two germline ends. This CDR3 is built from 12 residues. This CDR3 reads CSVQGEYYEQYF. CDR3 bases: TGCAGCGTTCAGGGAGAGTACTACGAGCAGTACTTC.

This chain connects TRBV7-9 to TRBJ2-1, with 11 positions matching TRBD2. V trimming: 6 bases; J trimming: 10 bases; junction bases outside the gene matches: 14. This CDR3 has 16 amino acids. Looked up from germline, CDR1 is SEHNR and CDR2 is FQNEAQ (reference sequence). CDR3 in amino acids: CASRQGTSGNNREQFF. DNA of the CDR3: TGTGCCAGCAGACAAGGGACTAGCGGAAACAACAGGGAGCAGTTCTTC.

This clonotype occurred a few times. For the CDR3, the DNA is TGTGCCAGCAGCGACCCAGGGGCCCCAAACACCGGGGAGCTGTTTTTT. This encodes CASSDPGAPNTGELFF. The chain recombines TRBV7-2 with TRBJ2-2, with a weak D call TRBD1 (6 bases). CDR3 length: 16 amino acids. CDR1 is SGHTA and CDR2 is FQGNSA in the germline V gene. V dropped 5 bases and J dropped 2 bases, with 15 bases sitting between them.

This clonotype has at least ten counts. The chain has TRBV5-1 and TRBJ2-7; no clear D. Trimming stripped 4 bases from V and 0 bases from J, with 11 bases between. The CDR3 consists of 14 residues. Per the germline V gene, CDR1 is SGHRS and CDR2 is YFSETQ. The CDR3 is CASSPLAVSYEQYF. The CDR3 region has the DNA TGCGCCAGCAGCCCTCTCGCGGTCTCCTACGAGCAGTACTTC.

CDR3 nucleotides: TGTGCCAGCAGCTTGGGGTTTTTGCAGGGGGCTAACACTGAAGCTTTCTTT. This codes for CASSLGFLQGANTEAFF. V and J are TRBV5-4 and TRBJ1-1; 8 bases agree with TRBD1. The CDR3 totals 17 residues. Germline V gene lookup returns CDR1 SGHNT and CDR2 YYREEE (reference sequence). The ends lost 0 bases at V and 2 bases at J; junction bases unmatched: 9.

This clonotype was picked up many times. The chain carries TRBV27 and TRBJ1-5; no reliable D call. Trimming removed 2 bases at V and 0 bases at J, with 8 bases between. CDR1 is MNHEY, CDR2 SMNVEV, per germline (reference sequence). This CDR3 is built from 15 residues. The CDR3 DNA is TGTGCCAGCAGTTTAACCAGCTATAGCAATCAGCCCCAGCATTTT. Protein product: CASSLTSYSNQPQHF.

The table lists this clonotype with a few counts. The chain uses TRBV4-2 and TRBJ1-4; unclear D gene. The CDR3 consists of 16 residues. V lost 1 base, J lost 4 bases, and 13 bases lay in between. Germline loops: CDR1 LGHNA, CDR2 YNFKEQ. The DNA for the CDR3 is TGTGCCAGCAGCCAAGCGCAACGGTCGGGTAATGAAAAACTGTTTTTT. It is translated as CASSQAQRSGNEKLFF.

A few counts support this clonotype. This chain links TRBV5-1 with TRBJ1-1, with a tentative D call TRBD1 (5 bases). Germline CDR1 and CDR2: SGHRS and YFSETQ. The germline V and J ends were trimmed by 1 base and 0 bases, with 7 bases remaining between them. The CDR3 length is 14 residues. The CDR3 sequence: CASSLLGVNTEAFF. The CDR3 DNA sequence: TGCGCCAGCAGCTTGTTGGGGGTGAACACTGAAGCTTTCTTT. The full variable domain, completed using reference TRBV5-1 and TRBJ1-1, is KAGVTQTPRYLIKTRGQQVTLSCSPISGHRSVSWYQQTPGQGLQFLFEYFSETQRNKGNFPGRFSGRQFSNSRSEMNVSTLELGDSALYLCASSLLGVNTEAFFGQGTRLTVV.

This chain uses TRBV18 with TRBJ2-3; D not resolved. The CDR3 runs 13 residues. Germline lookup yields CDR1 KGHSH and CDR2 LQKENI. V dropped 3 bases and J dropped 3 bases, with 7 bases sitting between them. The CDR3 loop reads CASSPSATDTQYF. In DNA, the CDR3 is TGTGCCAGCTCACCGTCCGCTACAGATACGCAGTATTTT.

There are many counts of this clonotype. The rearrangement links TRBV29-1 to TRBJ1-3; a possible D gene is TRBD1 (5 bases). Trimming cost V 6 bases and J 0 bases, with 12 bases left between them. The CDR3 loop spans 14 amino acids. In germline, CDR1 is SQVTM, CDR2 ANQGSEA. The CDR3 DNA reads as TGCAGCGTGGCCCCAGGGAGCTCTGGAAACACCATATATTTT. Translated, it gives CSVAPGSSGNTIYF.

As regards this clonotype: This may arise from a read error, as a much more abundant clone is one base away. V usage is TRBV7-8 and J usage is TRBJ2-1; D gene ambiguous. The germline V gene has CDR1 SGHVS and CDR2 FQNEAQ. The CDR3 is 12 residues long. V was clipped by 5 bases and J by 8 bases, with 10 bases between them. The CDR3 bases are TGTGCCAGCAGCACCCAGTCCCATGAGCAGTTCTTC. Its protein product is CASSTQSHEQFF.

J is TRBJ1-4 and V is TRBV7-9; D remains unclear. Trimming left V 5 bases short and J 8 bases short, with 15 bases between. This CDR3 region has 14 residues. Germline V gene lookup returns CDR1 SEHNR and CDR2 FQNEAQ (reference sequence). Here the CDR3 reads CASSPGRDGEKLFF. CDR3 in DNA: TGTGCCAGCAGCCCCGGAAGGGATGGAGAAAAACTGTTTTTT.

At least ten counts were recorded for this clonotype. This chain uses TRBV2 with TRBJ2-3, with D unresolved. The CDR3 has 14 amino acids. The V gene's germline CDR1 is SNHLY and CDR2 FYNNEI. The V gene lost 6 bases and the J gene lost 0 bases, with 10 bases spanning the gap. Written as DNA, the CDR3 is TGTGCCAGCAGCGTCCGAGGTAGCACAGATACGCAGTATTTT. It codes for CASSVRGSTDTQYF. Full variable domain (remainder filled in from reference TRBV2 and TRBJ2-3): EPEVTQTPSHQVTQMGQEVILRCVPISNHLYFYWYRQILGQKVEFLVSFYNNEISEKSEIFDDQFSVERPDGSNFTLKIRSTKLEDSAMYFCASSVRGSTDTQYFGPGTRLTVL.

This clonotype has a count of ten or more. This chain uses TRBV5-1 with TRBJ2-7; perhaps TRBD1 as D (6 bases). Per the germline V gene, CDR1 is SGHRS and CDR2 is YFSETQ. The germline V and J ends were trimmed by 5 bases and 3 bases, with 18 bases remaining between them. The CDR3 sequence is 15 residues long. The CDR3 reads CASRMDSGLHYEQYF. In nucleotides, the CDR3 is TGCGCCAGCAGGATGGACAGCGGACTGCACTACGAGCAGTACTTC.

This clonotype was seen at least ten times. V is TRBV4-3 and J is TRBJ2-7, with 14 positions matching TRBD2. Germline V lookup: CDR1 LGHNA, CDR2 YSLEER. The V segment lost 3 bases and the J segment 7 bases; nucleotides outside the gene matches: 8. The CDR3 extends over 16 amino acids. The DNA for the CDR3 is TGCGCCAGCAGCCAGATCGGGACTAGCGGGAGTTATGAGCAGTACTTC. Translating gives CASSQIGTSGSYEQYF.

This clonotype was seen a handful of times. The CDR3 bases are TGTGCCAGCAGTCCACCTATGGGACAGGGGTCGGGTAATGAAAAACTGTTTTTT. Translated, it gives CASSPPMGQGSGNEKLFF. The chain uses TRBV28 and TRBJ1-4; TRBD1 matches at 10 bases. After removal of 5 bases from V and 4 bases from J, the junction contained 13 bases not matched to a gene. The CDR3 covers 18 residues. The germline CDR1 and CDR2 sequences are MDHEN and SYDVKM. Filled out from reference TRBV28 and TRBJ1-4, the complete variable domain reads DVKVTQSSRYLVKRTGEKVFLECVQDMDHENMFWYRQDPGLGLRLIYFSYDVKMKEKGDIPEGYSVSREKKERFSLILESASTNQTSMYLCASSPPMGQGSGNEKLFFGSGTQLSVL.

This clonotype turned up a few times. The V call is TRBV13, the J call TRBJ2-1; 13 nucleotides match TRBD2. The CDR3 is made up of 20 amino acids. The V and J ends lost 5 bases and 2 bases, in that order; junction bases with no gene match: 15. The germline CDR1 and CDR2 sequences are PRHDT and FYEKMQ (reference sequence). The CDR3 nucleotides read TGTGCCAGCAGCACCTATAACCGGACTAGCGGGAGAGGAACCTACAATGAGCAGTTCTTC. This translates into CASSTYNRTSGRGTYNEQFF.

A few counts support this clonotype. The chain uses TRBV4-3 and TRBJ2-7; TRBD1 is a possible D gene (6 bases). V shed 0 bases and J shed 4 bases, with 13 bases lying between them. Germline loops: CDR1 LGHNA, CDR2 YSLEER. This CDR3 has 15 residues. In nucleotides, the CDR3 is TGCGCCAGCAGCCAAGAGGCAGGGGAACTTTACGAGCAGTACTTC. This translates into CASSQEAGELYEQYF.